The 5 T cell receptor beta chains below come from one sample, sequenced in a study of identical twins. Each CDR3 protein gets one entry after TCRdb re-called the 5' RACE reads with MiXCR. Here the sample spans 1.5 million to 2 million distinct CDR3 sequences, under 35% being singletons. Sequenced material: cord blood. Receptor source: a newborn girl in good health.

This clonotype was seen once. The rearrangement joins TRBV7-6 to TRBJ2-2; no reliable D call. The CDR3 consists of 16 residues. V gave up 1 base and J gave up 0 bases, with 9 bases separating them. Germline CDR1 is SGHVS and CDR2 is FNYEAQ. The CDR3 region has the DNA TGTGCCAGCAGCTTAGATCCGGTTTCGAACACCGGGGAGCTGTTTTTT. Translation: CASSLDPVSNTGELFF.

The V call is TRBV2, the J call TRBJ2-3, with D possibly being TRBD2 (5 bases). V was clipped by 2 bases and J by 2 bases, with 14 bases between them. The CDR3 loop spans 16 amino acids. The V gene's germline CDR1 is SNHLY and CDR2 FYNNEI. CDR3 protein: CASSEYRRALTDTQYF. DNA of the CDR3: TGTGCCAGCAGTGAATATCGGCGGGCTCTCACAGATACGCAGTATTTT.

Worth noting for this clonotype: Germline is not matched at one junction end, which may reflect a read error. The chain is built from TRBV14 and TRBJ2-5, with D hard to call. Germline CDR1 is SGHDN and CDR2 is FVKESK. The CDR3 totals 13 residues. Here the CDR3 DNA reads TGTGCCAGCGGCCAATCTTACGGGGAGACCCAGTACTTC. Protein sequence: CASGQSYGETQYF.

The chain joins TRBV12-3 or TRBV12-4 to TRBJ1-4, with 8 bases aligning to TRBD1. This CDR3 region has 17 residues. The V segment lost 0 bases and the J segment 0 bases; nucleotides outside the gene matches: 3. CDR3 protein: CASSLADRAPTNEKLFF. CDR3 DNA sequence: TGTGCCAGCAGTTTAGCGGACAGGGCGCCAACTAATGAAAAACTGTTTTTT.

The rearrangement uses TRBV28 and TRBJ1-5; D uncertain. Germline-derived CDR1 and CDR2 are MDHEN and SYDVKM. Trimming stripped 9 bases from V and 5 bases from J, with 17 bases between. This CDR3 spans 14 amino acids. CDR3 sequence reads: CASWEEVPHQPQHF. CDR3 nucleotides: TGTGCCAGTTGGGAGGAGGTACCGCATCAGCCCCAGCATTTT.